A single sample is the source of the 27 T cell receptor beta chains below, sequenced in a study of identical twins. Via MiXCR, TCRdb re-called the 5' RACE reads, giving one row per CDR3 protein. The table shows roughly 720,000 distinct CDR3 sequences, with 18% occurring only once. The sample was also reused in another study, on T cells expressing NK-cell markers.

Sequencing input: PBMCs. The receptor source for this set is a woman aged 18-30 years in good health.

V usage is TRBV20-1 and J usage is TRBJ2-1; a weak D match, TRBD1 (5 bases). V was shortened by 6 bases and J by 5 bases, with 17 bases between the two germline ends. The germline gives CDR1 DFQATT, CDR2 SNEGSKA (reference sequence). This CDR3 region has 14 residues. In nucleotides, the CDR3 is TGCAGTGCCTATCCGAGACAGCTAGACAATGAGCAGTTCTTC. The encoded protein is CSAYPRQLDNEQFF.

This chain uses TRBV6-5 with TRBJ2-7, with TRBD2 matching over 13 bases. This CDR3 is built from 15 residues. Per germline, CDR1 MNHEY and CDR2 SVGAGI. V was clipped by 5 bases and J by 3 bases; unmatched bases: 4. The CDR3 sequence is CASSHTSGGVYEQYF. DNA of the CDR3: TGTGCCAGCAGTCACACTAGCGGGGGGGTCTACGAGCAGTACTTC.

In this sample, this clonotype turned up a few times. V is TRBV5-1 and J is TRBJ2-3; D is undetermined. Germline assignment: CDR1 SGHRS and CDR2 YFSETQ. V was pared by 4 bases and J by 3 bases, with 9 bases between. This CDR3 has 13 residues. The CDR3 DNA reads TGCGCCAGCAGCAACCCGAGGACAGATACGCAGTATTTT. Amino acids: CASSNPRTDTQYF. The full variable domain, rest sourced from reference TRBV5-1 and TRBJ2-3, is KAGVTQTPRYLIKTRGQQVTLSCSPISGHRSVSWYQQTPGQGLQFLFEYFSETQRNKGNFPGRFSGRQFSNSRSEMNVSTLELGDSALYLCASSNPRTDTQYFGPGTRLTVL.

The chain recombines TRBV7-8 with TRBJ2-1, with D unresolved. Germline V gives CDR1 SGHVS, CDR2 FQNEAQ. The CDR3 sequence is 14 residues long. Trimming stripped 7 bases from V and 1 base from J, with 11 bases between. CDR3 residues: CASTPLGSYNEQFF. The CDR3 nucleotides read TGTGCCAGCACCCCTTTGGGGTCCTACAATGAGCAGTTCTTC.

The chain is built from TRBV5-1 and TRBJ2-1; TRBD1 or TRBD2 may be the D gene (5 bases each). Trimming took 0 bases from V and 6 from J, leaving 16 bases between them. The CDR3 length is 16 residues. Germline CDR1 is SGHRS and CDR2 is YFSETQ. The CDR3 spells CASSLGGYGAANEQFF. DNA for the CDR3: TGCGCCAGCAGCTTGGGAGGGTACGGGGCCGCCAATGAGCAGTTCTTC. Based on the CDR3 plus reference TRBV5-1 and TRBJ2-1, the full variable domain is KAGVTQTPRYLIKTRGQQVTLSCSPISGHRSVSWYQQTPGQGLQFLFEYFSETQRNKGNFPGRFSGRQFSNSRSEMNVSTLELGDSALYLCASSLGGYGAANEQFFGPGTRLTVL.

A few counts support this clonotype. The chain joins TRBV7-6 to TRBJ2-3, with D perhaps given as TRBD1 or TRBD2 (5 bases each). CDR1 and CDR2 (germline): SGHVS, FNYEAQ. Trimming took 3 bases from V and 0 from J, leaving 19 bases between them. This CDR3 is 18 amino acids long. CDR3 region: CASSLALPGTHSTDTQYF. DNA of the CDR3: TGTGCCAGCAGCTTGGCCCTTCCGGGGACCCATAGCACAGATACGCAGTATTTT.

The chain carries TRBV6-5 and TRBJ2-1; D remains unclear. CDR1 and CDR2 from the germline V gene are MNHEY and SVGAGI. V was trimmed by 5 bases and J by 2 bases, leaving 13 bases between them. This CDR3 is built from 15 residues. CDR3 nucleotide sequence: TGTGCCAGCAGTACTATCGGAGATCCCTACAATGAGCAGTTCTTC. Translated, it gives CASSTIGDPYNEQFF.

This clonotype was observed a handful of times. The V gene is TRBV20-1, the J gene TRBJ2-7; no definite D call. The CDR3 runs 13 residues. Trimming removed 6 bases from V and 3 bases from J, with 15 bases in between. CDR1 and CDR2 from the germline V gene are DFQATT and SNEGSKA (reference sequence). The CDR3 reads CSAKEGQRYEQYF. In DNA form, the CDR3 reads TGCAGTGCGAAGGAAGGGCAGCGCTACGAGCAGTACTTC.

The table lists this clonotype with a few counts. This sequence joins TRBV10-3 and TRBJ1-1; D is unclear. Germline V gives CDR1 ENHRY, CDR2 SYGVKD. The CDR3 has 13 amino acids. The V end lost 8 bases, the J end lost 2 bases, and 12 bases lay between the germline ends. CDR3 amino acids: CAIEASPNTEAFF. The CDR3 region has the DNA TGTGCCATCGAGGCCAGCCCTAACACTGAAGCTTTCTTT.

The chain couples TRBV10-1 to TRBJ2-3; 8 nucleotides agree with TRBD2. With 8 bases clipped from V and 1 base from J, the junction kept 14 bases outside the gene matches. The CDR3 has 17 residues. The germline V gene encodes CDR1 WNHNN and CDR2 SYGVQD (reference sequence). DNA for the CDR3: TGCGCCAGCCTTTTTCTAGCGGGTCCTTCCTGCACAGATACGCAGTATTTT. Translated, it gives CASLFLAGPSCTDTQYF.

This clonotype was observed a handful of times. The chain recombines TRBV7-2 with TRBJ2-7, with 9 positions matching TRBD2. V lost 3 bases and J lost 2; bases outside the gene matches: 5. The CDR3 runs to 15 residues. The V gene's germline CDR1 is SGHTA and CDR2 FQGNSA. The CDR3 loop reads CASSLVTSGTYEQYF. For the CDR3, the DNA is TGTGCCAGCAGCTTGGTGACTAGCGGCACCTACGAGCAGTACTTC.

The chain has TRBV7-2 and TRBJ2-4; D remains unclear. CDR1 and CDR2 from the germline V gene are SGHTA and FQGNSA. V was cut by 0 bases and J by 6 bases, with 3 bases left in between. The CDR3 spans 12 residues. The CDR3 loop reads CASSLARNIQYF. The CDR3 coding sequence is TGTGCCAGCAGCTTAGCGAGAAACATTCAGTACTTC.

The chain combines TRBV19 with TRBJ1-2; TRBD1 is a possible D gene (5 bases). This CDR3 has 13 amino acids. With 7 bases removed from V and 2 bases from J, the gap between germline ends came to 11 bases. Germline assignment: CDR1 LNHDA and CDR2 SQIVND (reference sequence). The CDR3 reads CASNIDRNYGYTF. The CDR3 DNA reads TGTGCCAGTAATATCGACAGAAACTATGGCTACACCTTC.

This clonotype occurred a few times. This chain links TRBV20-1 with TRBJ1-1; TRBD1 matches at 7 bases. With V trimmed by 4 bases and J by 5 bases, 13 bases remained unmatched. The CDR3 is made up of 15 amino acids. CDR1 and CDR2 (germline): DFQATT, SNEGSKA (reference sequence). The CDR3 DNA is TGCAGTGCTAAAGGGGTTCGGGGCAGGGGGACTGAAGCTTTCTTT. The encoded protein is CSAKGVRGRGTEAFF.

In this sample, this clonotype turned up a few times. The gene calls are TRBV6-5 and TRBJ1-3; D gene uncertain. CDR3 length: 16 amino acids. The germline V gene encodes CDR1 MNHEY and CDR2 SVGAGI. V was shortened by 4 bases and J by 0 bases, with 13 bases between the two germline ends. The chain's CDR3 is CASSSSRVSSGNTIYF. CDR3 bases: TGTGCCAGCAGTTCCTCTAGAGTGAGCTCTGGAAACACCATATATTTT.

This clonotype was recorded many times. The chain joins TRBV7-6 to TRBJ2-7; D is possibly TRBD1 (5 bases). This CDR3 is built from 12 residues. V was trimmed by 4 bases and J by 3 bases, leaving 7 bases between them. Germline V gene sequence: CDR1 SGHVS, CDR2 FNYEAQ. CDR3 sequence (DNA): TGTGCCAGCAGCTCGGACAACTACGAGCAGTACTTC. It yields the protein CASSSDNYEQYF. The variable domain in full, completed from reference TRBV7-6 and TRBJ2-7, reads GAGVSQSPRYKVTKRGQDVALRCDPISGHVSLYWYRQALGQGPEFLTYFNYEAQQDKSGLPNDRFSAERPEGSISTLTIQRTEQRDSAMYRCASSSDNYEQYFGPGTRLTVT.

The rearrangement joins TRBV11-2 to TRBJ2-5; D not resolved. The CDR3 has 12 amino acids. The germline CDR1 and CDR2 sequences are SGHAT and FQNNGV. V was shortened by 4 bases and J by 3 bases, with 6 bases between the two germline ends. DNA of the CDR3: TGTGCCAGCAGCTCCATTGAAGAGACCCAGTACTTC. It translates to CASSSIEETQYF.

The chain is built from TRBV29-1 and TRBJ2-3; no definite D call. The CDR3 has 13 residues. Germline-derived CDR1 and CDR2 are SQVTM and ANQGSEA. V was trimmed by 3 bases and J by 1 base, leaving 8 bases between them. Written as DNA, the CDR3 is TGCAGCGTTGATCGATTGGGCACAGATACGCAGTATTTT. This encodes CSVDRLGTDTQYF.

This chain uses TRBV20-1 with TRBJ2-1, with D perhaps assigned TRBD1 or TRBD2 (6 bases each). The CDR3 loop spans 15 amino acids. V gave up 0 bases and J gave up 5 bases, with 14 bases separating them. In germline, CDR1 is DFQATT, CDR2 SNEGSKA (reference sequence). CDR3 residues: CSARDLEGGNNEQFF. In nucleotides, the CDR3 is TGCAGTGCTAGAGATCTCGAGGGGGGAAACAATGAGCAGTTCTTC.

This clonotype was seen a handful of times. This chain joins TRBV12-3 or TRBV12-4 and TRBJ2-1; TRBD2 matches at 12 bases. The CDR3 sequence is 16 residues long. After removal of 4 bases from V and 8 bases from J, the junction contained 9 bases not matched to a gene. The CDR3 nucleotides read TGTGCCAGCAGTTCTAATCCTAGCGGGGGGGCGTATGAGCAGTTCTTC. Amino acids: CASSSNPSGGAYEQFF.

This clonotype came up a few times. V is TRBV10-3 and J is TRBJ2-7, with TRBD1 matching 8 bases. V lost 5 bases to trimming and J lost 5 bases; unmatched junction nucleotides: 5. The CDR3 covers 13 residues. Germline V gene data show CDR1 as ENHRY and CDR2 as SYGVKD. In DNA form, the CDR3 reads TGTGCCATCAGTCGGGACAGGTTCAACGAGCAGTACTTC. This codes for CAISRDRFNEQYF.

This clonotype was observed a few times. V is TRBV2 and J is TRBJ1-4; possibly TRBD1 for D (6 bases). V lost 6 bases and J 8 bases, leaving 22 bases between the germline ends. Per germline, CDR1 SNHLY and CDR2 FYNNEI. This CDR3 contains 16 residues. The DNA of the CDR3 is TGTGCCAGCAGCGCGACCCGACAGGCCCGAGGGGAAAAACTGTTTTTT. Protein sequence: CASSATRQARGEKLFF.

In regard to this clonotype: A read error may account for a junction end that differs from germline. The chain uses TRBV7-6 and TRBJ2-5; possible D gene TRBD1, 5 bases. The germline V gene encodes CDR1 SGHVS and CDR2 FNYEAQ. The CDR3 loop spans 10 amino acids. The CDR3 sequence: CASSGAATHF. The CDR3 DNA sequence: TGTGCCAGCAGCGGGGCAGCCACCCACTTC.

This clonotype was found a few times. The chain has TRBV6-4 and TRBJ2-1, with 8 bases aligning to TRBD1. This CDR3 spans 14 amino acids. V lost 2 bases, J lost 9 bases, and 6 bases stayed unmatched. The V gene's germline CDR1 is MRHNA and CDR2 SNTAGT. Written as DNA, the CDR3 is TGTGCCAGCAGTGACCCACAGGGGGAGTGTGAGCAGTTCTTC. This translates into CASSDPQGECEQFF.

The chain recombines TRBV12-2 with TRBJ2-2. TRBV12-2 is noted as a pseudogene. This CDR3 is built from 15 residues. The CDR3 DNA follows: TGTGCAAGTCGCTCCGACCGTCCGAACACCGGGGAGCTGTTTTTT. Its protein is CASRSDRPNTGELFF.

The rearrangement uses TRBV9 and TRBJ1-5; D gene uncertain. CDR3 length: 13 amino acids. Germline values: CDR1 SGDLS, CDR2 YYNGEE. Trimming shortened V by 4 bases and J by 8 bases, and 13 bases separated the two germline ends. Here the CDR3 DNA reads TGTGCCAGCAGCCCCTCCGCGGGTGAGCCCCAGCATTTT. This sequence encodes CASSPSAGEPQHF. The variable domain in full, with the rest retrieved from reference TRBV9 and TRBJ1-5, is DSGVTQTPKHLITATGQRVTLRCSPRSGDLSVYWYQQSLDQGLQFLIQYYNGEERAKGNILERFSAQQFPDLHSELNLSSLELGDSALYFCASSPSAGEPQHFGDGTRLSIL.

The chain recombines TRBV12-3 or TRBV12-4 with TRBJ2-2; D not certain. Trimming removed 8 bases at V and 7 bases at J, with 20 bases between. The CDR3 sequence is 15 residues long. The chain's CDR3 is CASRELAQDHGELFF. The CDR3 bases are TGTGCCAGCCGCGAGTTGGCGCAGGACCACGGGGAGCTGTTTTTT.